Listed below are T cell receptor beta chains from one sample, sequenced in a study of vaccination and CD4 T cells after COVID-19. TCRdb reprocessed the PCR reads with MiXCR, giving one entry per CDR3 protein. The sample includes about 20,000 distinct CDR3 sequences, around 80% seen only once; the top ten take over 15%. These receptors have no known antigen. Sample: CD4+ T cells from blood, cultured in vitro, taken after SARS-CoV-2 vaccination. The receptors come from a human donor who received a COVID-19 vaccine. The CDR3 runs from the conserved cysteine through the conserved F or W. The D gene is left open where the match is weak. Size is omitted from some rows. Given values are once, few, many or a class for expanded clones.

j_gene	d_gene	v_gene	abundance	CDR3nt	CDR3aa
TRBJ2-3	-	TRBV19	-	TGTGCCAGTAGTATCTCCTACGGGGGAACAGATACGCAGTATTTT	CASSISYGGTDTQYF
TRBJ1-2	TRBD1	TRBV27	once	TGTGCCAGCAGTTTCTACGACAGGGGTGTTGGCTACACCTTC	CASSFYDRGVGYTF
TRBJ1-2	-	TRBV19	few	TGTGCCAGTACGGACGGTGTCTATGGCTACACCTTC	CASTDGVYGYTF
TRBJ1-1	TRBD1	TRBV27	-	TGTGCCAGCAGTTCCTCAGGGGGCGCGCAGGCTTTCTTT	CASSSSGGAQAFF
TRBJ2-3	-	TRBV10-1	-	TGCGCCAGCAGTGGCCGAACCACAGATACGCAGTATTTT	CASSGRTTDTQYF
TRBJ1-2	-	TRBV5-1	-	TGCGCCAGCAGCCCGGACAGTCTTCCATATGGCTACACCTTC	CASSPDSLPYGYTF
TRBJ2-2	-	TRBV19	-	TGTGCCAGTAGGAGTTTAACAGGGAGGTCCGGGGAGCTGTTTTTT	CASRSLTGRSGELFF
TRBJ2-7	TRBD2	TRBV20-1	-	TGCAGTGCTAGTGGTCCTAGCGGGGGGGCCCTTACGGGCGAGCAGTACTTC	CSASGPSGGALTGEQYF
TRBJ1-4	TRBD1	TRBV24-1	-	TGTGCCACCAGTGACCCCGACAGGGGGATAGAAAAACTGTTTTTT	CATSDPDRGIEKLFF
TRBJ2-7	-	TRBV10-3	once	TGTGCCACCGCCGCCGCGGGGCCGGGTTTCTACGAGCAGTACTTC	CATAAAGPGFYEQYF
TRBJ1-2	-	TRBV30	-	TGTGCCTGGAGTGTACCTGGGGCTAAGGGTGGCTACACCTTC	CAWSVPGAKGGYTF
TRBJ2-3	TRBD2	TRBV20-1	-	TGCAGTGCTAGGGGCGCGGGGGGACGACTAAACACAGATACGCAGTATTTT	CSARGAGGRLNTDTQYF
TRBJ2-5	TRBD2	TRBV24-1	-	TGTGCCACCAGTGAGCCAACTAGCGGGGGGGCTTCTGAGACCCAGTACTTC	CATSEPTSGGASETQYF
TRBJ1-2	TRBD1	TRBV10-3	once	TGTGCCATCAGTGATAGGGGGCCCGATGGCTACACCTTC	CAISDRGPDGYTF
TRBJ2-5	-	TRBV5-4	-	TGTGCCAGCAGCTTGGTGGGGCAGCAGACCCAGTACTTC	CASSLVGQQTQYF
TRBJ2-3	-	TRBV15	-	TGTGCCACCCGTGGCGGGTGGGGGACAGATACGCAGTATTTT	CATRGGWGTDTQYF
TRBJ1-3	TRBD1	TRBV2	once	TGTGCCAGCAGTGACGGGACAGCTGGAAACACCATATATTTT	CASSDGTAGNTIYF
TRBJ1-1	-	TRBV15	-	TGTGCCACCAGCTCCGCGGAGAAGAACACTGAAGCTTTCTTT	CATSSAEKNTEAFF
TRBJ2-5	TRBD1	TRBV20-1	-	TGCAGTGCTGAGGACAGGGGAGGAGAGACCCAGTACTTC	CSAEDRGGETQYF
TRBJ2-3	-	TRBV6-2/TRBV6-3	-	TGTGCCAGCAGTTACCCGATAGGTGGCACAGATACGCAGTATTTT	CASSYPIGGTDTQYF